The sequence of this T cell receptor beta chain was determined in a study of cytomegalovirus exposure and HLA in healthy donors. The trim removed 6 bases at V and 1 base at J, leaving 7 bases unmatched. The CDR3 is 16 amino acids. Germline CDR1 ENHRY, CDR2 SYGVKD. Study-wide points: TCR beta chains numbering more than 150 were designated cytomegalovirus-associated. Presence/absence comparisons presumed near-even sequencing depth among donors.

PCR involved 60 Vbeta and 13 Jbeta primers. Clones were sequenced by immunoSEQ multiplex PCR, and TCRdb holds only the in-frame ones, with some missing. The table has 130,000 or so clones, around two thirds seen once. This clone was recorded only once. Its antigen is as yet unknown. This TCR was recovered from a young man in good health and CMV-seropositive. V is TRBV10-3 and J is TRBJ2-7, with TRBD2 identical over 12 bases. The sample consisted of PBMCs. The DNA for the CDR3 is TGTGCCATCAGCAGAGGACTAGCGGGACTTTCCTACGAGCAGTACTTC. Translating gives CAISRGLAGLSYEQYF.